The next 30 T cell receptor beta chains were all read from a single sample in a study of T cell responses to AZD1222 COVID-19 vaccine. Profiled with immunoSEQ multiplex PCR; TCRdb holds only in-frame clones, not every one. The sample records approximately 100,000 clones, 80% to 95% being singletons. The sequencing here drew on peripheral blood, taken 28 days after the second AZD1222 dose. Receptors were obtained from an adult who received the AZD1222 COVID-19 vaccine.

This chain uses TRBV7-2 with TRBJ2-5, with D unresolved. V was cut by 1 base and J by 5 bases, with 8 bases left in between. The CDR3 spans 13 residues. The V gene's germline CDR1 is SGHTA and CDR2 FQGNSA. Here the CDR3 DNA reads TGTGCCAGCAGCTTAGTGGCTGTTGAGACCCAGTACTTC. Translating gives CASSLVAVETQYF.

CDR3 in DNA: TGCGCCAGCAGCCAAGAGGTGGCGGGGGGAGAGACCCAGTACTTC. It translates to CASSQEVAGGETQYF. The chain is built from TRBV4-3 and TRBJ2-5, with 8 bases that match TRBD2. Germline assignment: CDR1 LGHNA and CDR2 YSLEER. V trimming: 0 bases; J trimming: 4 bases; junction bases outside the gene matches: 4. The CDR3 consists of 15 residues.

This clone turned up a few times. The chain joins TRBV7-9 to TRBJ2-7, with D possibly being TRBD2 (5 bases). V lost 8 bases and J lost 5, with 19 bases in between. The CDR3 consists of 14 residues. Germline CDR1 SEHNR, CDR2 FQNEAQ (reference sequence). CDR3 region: CASSPEVQRDEQYF. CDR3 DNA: TGTGCCAGCTCGCCGGAGGTTCAGAGGGACGAGCAGTACTTC. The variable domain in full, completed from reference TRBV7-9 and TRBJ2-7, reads DTGVSQNPRHKITKRGQNVTFRCDPISEHNRLYWYRQTLGQGPEFLTYFQNEAQLEKSRLLSDRFSAERPKGSFSTLEIQRTEQGDSAMYLCASSPEVQRDEQYFGPGTRLTVT.

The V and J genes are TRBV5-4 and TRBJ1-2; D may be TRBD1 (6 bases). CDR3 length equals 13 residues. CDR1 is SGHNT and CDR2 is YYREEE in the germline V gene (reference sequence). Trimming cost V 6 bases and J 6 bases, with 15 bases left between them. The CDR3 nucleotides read TGTGCCAGCACCCGGGTGGGGGGCCATGGCTACACCTTC. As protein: CASTRVGGHGYTF.

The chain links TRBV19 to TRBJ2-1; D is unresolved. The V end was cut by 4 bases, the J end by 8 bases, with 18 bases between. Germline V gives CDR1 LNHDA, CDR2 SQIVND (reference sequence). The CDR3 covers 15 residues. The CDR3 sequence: CASSTQTPGDYEQFF. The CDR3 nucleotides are TGTGCCAGTAGTACCCAAACACCGGGTGACTATGAGCAGTTCTTC.

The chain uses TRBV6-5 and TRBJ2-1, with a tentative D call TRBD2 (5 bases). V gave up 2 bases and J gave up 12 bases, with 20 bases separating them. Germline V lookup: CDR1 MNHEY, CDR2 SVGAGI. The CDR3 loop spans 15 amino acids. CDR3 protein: CASSYVRSVESGQFF. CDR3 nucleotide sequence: TGTGCCAGCAGTTACGTTCGGTCCGTTGAGAGCGGGCAGTTCTTC.

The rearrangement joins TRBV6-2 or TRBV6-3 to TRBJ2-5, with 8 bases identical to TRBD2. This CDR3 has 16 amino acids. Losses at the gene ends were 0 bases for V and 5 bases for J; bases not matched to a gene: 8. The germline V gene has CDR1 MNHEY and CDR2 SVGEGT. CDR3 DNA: TGTGCCAGCAGTTACTCTCCCAGCGGGGGTCTCGAGACCCAGTACTTC. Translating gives CASSYSPSGGLETQYF.

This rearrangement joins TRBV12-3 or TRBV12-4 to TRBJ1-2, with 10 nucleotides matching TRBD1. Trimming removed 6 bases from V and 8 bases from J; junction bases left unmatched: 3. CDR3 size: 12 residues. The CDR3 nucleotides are TGTGCCAGCAGCCAGGGACAGGGGGGCTACACCTTC. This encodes CASSQGQGGYTF.

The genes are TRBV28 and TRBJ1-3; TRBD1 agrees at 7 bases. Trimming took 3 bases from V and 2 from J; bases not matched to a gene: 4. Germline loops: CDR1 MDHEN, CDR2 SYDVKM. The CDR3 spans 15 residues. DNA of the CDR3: TGTGCCAGCAGTTTGAGGGGGCCTGCTGGAAACACCATATATTTT. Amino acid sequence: CASSLRGPAGNTIYF. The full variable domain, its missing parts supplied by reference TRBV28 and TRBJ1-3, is DVKVTQSSRYLVKRTGEKVFLECVQDMDHENMFWYRQDPGLGLRLIYFSYDVKMKEKGDIPEGYSVSREKKERFSLILESASTNQTSMYLCASSLRGPAGNTIYFGEGSWLTVV.

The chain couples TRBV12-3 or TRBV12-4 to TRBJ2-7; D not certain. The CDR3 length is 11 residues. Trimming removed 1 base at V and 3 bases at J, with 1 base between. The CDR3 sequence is CASSLVYEQYF. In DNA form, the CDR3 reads TGTGCCAGCAGTTTAGTCTACGAGCAGTACTTC.

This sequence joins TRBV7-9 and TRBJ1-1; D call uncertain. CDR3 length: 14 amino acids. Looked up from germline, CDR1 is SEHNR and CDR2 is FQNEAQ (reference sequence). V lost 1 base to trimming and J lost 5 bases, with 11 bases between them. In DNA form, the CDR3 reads TGTGCCAGCAGCTTAGTTAAAAGGGATACTGAAGCTTTCTTT. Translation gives CASSLVKRDTEAFF.

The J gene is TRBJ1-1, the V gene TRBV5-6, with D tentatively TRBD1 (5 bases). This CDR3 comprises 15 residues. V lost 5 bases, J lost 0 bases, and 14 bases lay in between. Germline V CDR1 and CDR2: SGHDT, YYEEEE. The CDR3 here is CASSRDRIMNTEAFF. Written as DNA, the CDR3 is TGTGCCAGCAGTAGGGACCGAATCATGAACACTGAAGCTTTCTTT.

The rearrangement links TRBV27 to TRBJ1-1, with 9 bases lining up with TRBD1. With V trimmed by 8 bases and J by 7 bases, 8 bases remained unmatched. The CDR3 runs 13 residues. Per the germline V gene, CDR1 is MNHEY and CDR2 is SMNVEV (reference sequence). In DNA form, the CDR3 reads TGTGCCAGCGGGGGACGACAGGGGGTTGAAGCTTTCTTT. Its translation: CASGGRQGVEAFF.

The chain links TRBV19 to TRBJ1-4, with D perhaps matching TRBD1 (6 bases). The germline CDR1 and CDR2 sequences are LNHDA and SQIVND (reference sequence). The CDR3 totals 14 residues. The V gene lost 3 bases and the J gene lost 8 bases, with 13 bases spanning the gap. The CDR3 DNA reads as TGTGCCAGTAGTATGGGCCAGGGGTGGGAAAAACTGTTTTTT. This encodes CASSMGQGWEKLFF.

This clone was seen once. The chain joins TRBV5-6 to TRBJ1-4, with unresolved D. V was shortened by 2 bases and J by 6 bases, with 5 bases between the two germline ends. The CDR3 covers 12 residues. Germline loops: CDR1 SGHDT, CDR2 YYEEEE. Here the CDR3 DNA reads TGTGCCAGCAGCTTCGAATATGAAAAACTGTTTTTT. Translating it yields CASSFEYEKLFF.

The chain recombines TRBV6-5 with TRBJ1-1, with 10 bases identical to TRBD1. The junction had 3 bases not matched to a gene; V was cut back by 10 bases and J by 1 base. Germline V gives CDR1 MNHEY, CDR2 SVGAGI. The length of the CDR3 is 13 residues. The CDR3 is CAMGQGTNTEAFF. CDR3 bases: TGTGCCATGGGACAGGGGACGAACACTGAAGCTTTCTTT.

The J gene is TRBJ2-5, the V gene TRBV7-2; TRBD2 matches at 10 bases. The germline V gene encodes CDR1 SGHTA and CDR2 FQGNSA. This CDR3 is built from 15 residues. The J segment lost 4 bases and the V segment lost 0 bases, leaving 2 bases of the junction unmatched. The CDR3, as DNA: TGTGCCAGCAGCTTAGCCTTAGCGGGGGGAGAGACCCAGTACTTC. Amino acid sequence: CASSLALAGGETQYF.

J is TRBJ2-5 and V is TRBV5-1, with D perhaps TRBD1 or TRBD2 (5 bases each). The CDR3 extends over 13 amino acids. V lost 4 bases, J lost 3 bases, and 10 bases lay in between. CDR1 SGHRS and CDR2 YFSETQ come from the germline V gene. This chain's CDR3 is CASSRGEKETQYF. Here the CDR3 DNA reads TGCGCCAGCAGCAGAGGGGAGAAAGAGACCCAGTACTTC.

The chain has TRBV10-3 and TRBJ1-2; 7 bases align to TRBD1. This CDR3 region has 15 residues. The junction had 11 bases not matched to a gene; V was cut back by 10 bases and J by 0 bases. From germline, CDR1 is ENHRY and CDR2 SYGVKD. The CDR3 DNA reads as TGTGCCACCGAGTCTACAGGGACAGCTAACTATGGCTACACCTTC. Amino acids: CATESTGTANYGYTF.

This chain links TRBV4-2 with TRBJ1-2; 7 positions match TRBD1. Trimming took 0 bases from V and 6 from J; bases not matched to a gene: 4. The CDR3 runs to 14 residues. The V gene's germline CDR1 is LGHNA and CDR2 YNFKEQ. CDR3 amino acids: CASSQDRQGNGYTF. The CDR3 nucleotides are TGTGCCAGCAGCCAAGATAGACAGGGAAATGGCTACACCTTC.

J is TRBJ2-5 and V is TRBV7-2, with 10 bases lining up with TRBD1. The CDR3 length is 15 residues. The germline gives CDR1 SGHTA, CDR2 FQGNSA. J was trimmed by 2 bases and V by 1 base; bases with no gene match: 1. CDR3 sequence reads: CASSLGGQGQETQYF. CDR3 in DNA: TGTGCCAGCAGCTTAGGGGGACAGGGGCAAGAGACCCAGTACTTC.

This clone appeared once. The CDR3 DNA sequence: TGTGCCATCAGTGAGCCGGGGACTAGCGATAGCACAGATACGCAGTATTTT. Translation: CAISEPGTSDSTDTQYF. This rearrangement joins TRBV10-3 to TRBJ2-3, with TRBD2 identical over 10 bases. CDR3 length: 17 residues. The ends lost 2 bases at V and 0 bases at J; junction bases unmatched: 5. Germline V gene sequence: CDR1 ENHRY, CDR2 SYGVKD.

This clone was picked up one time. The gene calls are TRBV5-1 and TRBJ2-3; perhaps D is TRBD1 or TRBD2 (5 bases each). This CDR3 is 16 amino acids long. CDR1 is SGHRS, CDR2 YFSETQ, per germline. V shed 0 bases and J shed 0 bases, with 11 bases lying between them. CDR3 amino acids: CASSLGVGASTDTQYF. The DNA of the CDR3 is TGCGCCAGCAGCTTGGGGGTCGGGGCTAGCACAGATACGCAGTATTTT.

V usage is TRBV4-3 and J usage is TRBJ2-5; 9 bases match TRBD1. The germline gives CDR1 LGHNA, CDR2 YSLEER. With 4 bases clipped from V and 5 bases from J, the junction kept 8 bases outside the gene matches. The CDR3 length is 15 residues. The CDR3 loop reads CASSRGTGQSETQYF. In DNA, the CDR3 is TGCGCCAGCAGCCGAGGGACAGGGCAGTCGGAGACCCAGTACTTC.

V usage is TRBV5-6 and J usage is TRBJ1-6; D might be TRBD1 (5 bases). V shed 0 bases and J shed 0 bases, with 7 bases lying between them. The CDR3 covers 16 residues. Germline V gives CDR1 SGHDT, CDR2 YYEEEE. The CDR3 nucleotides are TGTGCCAGCAGCTTGGAGGGGAGCTCCTATAATTCACCCCTCCACTTT. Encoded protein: CASSLEGSSYNSPLHF.

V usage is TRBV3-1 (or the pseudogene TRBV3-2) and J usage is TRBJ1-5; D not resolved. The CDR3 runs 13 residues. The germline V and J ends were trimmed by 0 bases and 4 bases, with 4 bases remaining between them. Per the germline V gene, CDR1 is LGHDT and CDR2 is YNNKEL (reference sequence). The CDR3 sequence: CASSQDWNQPQHF. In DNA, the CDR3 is TGTGCCAGCAGCCAAGATTGGAATCAGCCCCAGCATTTT.

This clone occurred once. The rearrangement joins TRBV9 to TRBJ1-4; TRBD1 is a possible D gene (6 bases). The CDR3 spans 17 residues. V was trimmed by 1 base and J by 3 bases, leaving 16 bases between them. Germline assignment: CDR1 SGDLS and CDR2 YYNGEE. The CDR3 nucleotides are TGTGCCAGCAGCGTATCGCCCGGGGGGGGCTCTAATGAAAAACTGTTTTTT. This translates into CASSVSPGGGSNEKLFF.

CDR3 nucleotides: TGCGCCAGCAGCCCGATGGAGGATACGCAGTATTTT. This encodes CASSPMEDTQYF. The chain employs TRBV5-1 and TRBJ2-3, with unresolved D. V was cut by 4 bases and J by 6 bases, with 9 bases left in between. Germline CDR1 is SGHRS and CDR2 is YFSETQ. The CDR3 runs to 12 residues.

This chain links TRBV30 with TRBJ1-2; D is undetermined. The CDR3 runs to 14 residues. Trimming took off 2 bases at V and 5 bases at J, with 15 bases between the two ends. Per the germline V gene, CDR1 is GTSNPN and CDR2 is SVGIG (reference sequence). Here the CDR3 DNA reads TGTGCCTGGAGTCCACCCGGGCCCCCATATGGCTACACCTTC. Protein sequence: CAWSPPGPPYGYTF.

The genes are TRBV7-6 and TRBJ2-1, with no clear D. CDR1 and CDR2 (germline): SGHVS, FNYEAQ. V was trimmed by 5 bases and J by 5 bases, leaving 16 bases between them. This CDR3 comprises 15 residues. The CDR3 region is CASSPGLPPHNEQFF. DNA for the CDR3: TGTGCCAGCAGCCCAGGCCTCCCCCCTCACAATGAGCAGTTCTTC.